This T cell receptor beta chain was profiled in a study of T cells after yellow fever vaccination. Study results and limitations: Abundant bulk-population clonotypes could contaminate the FACS-sorted repertoires. A minor fraction of clonotypes spanned both CD4 and CD8 compartments. Post-booster reappearance was seen for most primary-vaccination clones (around 97% CD4, 80% to 90% CD8).

The V gene lost 2 bases and the J gene lost 11 bases, with 12 bases spanning the gap. This CDR3 region has 12 residues. In regard to this clonotype: Its antigen is as yet unknown.

5'RACE template switching added a universal primer site and UMIs to TCR cDNA. TCRdb reprocessed the 5' RACE reads with MiXCR, giving one entry per CDR3 protein. There are tens of thousands of distinct CDR3 sequences in the sample; around 7.3% occur only once, and 41% lies in the top ten. The rearrangement links TRBV12-3 or TRBV12-4 to TRBJ2-5; D gene unclear. The sample was CD8+ T cells sorted from PBMCs, taken on the day of the yellow fever booster vaccination. The source of this sequence is a man under 40 who received the YFV17D yellow fever vaccine. The CDR3 DNA follows: TGTGCCAGCAGTTTACCCGCCGGCGATCAGTACTTC. As protein: CASSLPAGDQYF.